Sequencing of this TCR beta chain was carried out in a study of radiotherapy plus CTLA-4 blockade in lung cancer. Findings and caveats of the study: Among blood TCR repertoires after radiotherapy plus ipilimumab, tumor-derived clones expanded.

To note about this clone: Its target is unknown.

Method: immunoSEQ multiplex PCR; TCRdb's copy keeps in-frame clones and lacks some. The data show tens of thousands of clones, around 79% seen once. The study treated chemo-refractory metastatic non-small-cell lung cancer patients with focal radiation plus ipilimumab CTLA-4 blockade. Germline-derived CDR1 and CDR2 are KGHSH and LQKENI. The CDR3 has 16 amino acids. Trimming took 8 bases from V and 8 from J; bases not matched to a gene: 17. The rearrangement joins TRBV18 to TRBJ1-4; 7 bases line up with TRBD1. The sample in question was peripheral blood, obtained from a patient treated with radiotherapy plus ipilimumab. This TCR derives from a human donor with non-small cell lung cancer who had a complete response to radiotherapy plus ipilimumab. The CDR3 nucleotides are TGTGCCAGCACTCGGGAGACAGGGTCTTTCCAGGAAAAACTGTTTTTT. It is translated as CASTRETGSFQEKLFF.